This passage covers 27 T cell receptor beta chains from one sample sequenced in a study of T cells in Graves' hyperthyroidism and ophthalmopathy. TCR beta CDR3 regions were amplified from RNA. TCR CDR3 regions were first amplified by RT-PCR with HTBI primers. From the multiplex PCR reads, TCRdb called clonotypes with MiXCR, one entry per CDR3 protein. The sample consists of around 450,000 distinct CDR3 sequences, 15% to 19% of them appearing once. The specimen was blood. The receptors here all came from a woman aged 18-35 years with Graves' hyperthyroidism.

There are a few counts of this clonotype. The CDR3, as DNA: TGCGCCAGCAGCTTGCGTGGGACTAGAGGATCCACAGATACGCAGTATTTT. Translating it yields CASSLRGTRGSTDTQYF. The chain carries TRBV5-1 and TRBJ2-3; 8 bases line up with TRBD2. This CDR3 region has 17 residues. With 1 base clipped from V and 2 bases from J, the junction kept 9 bases outside the gene matches. In germline, CDR1 is SGHRS, CDR2 YFSETQ.

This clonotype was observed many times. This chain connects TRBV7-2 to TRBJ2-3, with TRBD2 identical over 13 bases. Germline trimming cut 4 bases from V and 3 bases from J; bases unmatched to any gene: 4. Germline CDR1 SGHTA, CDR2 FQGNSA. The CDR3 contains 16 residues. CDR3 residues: CASSSPGLAGTDTQYF. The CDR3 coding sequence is TGTGCCAGCAGCTCGCCGGGACTAGCGGGGACAGATACGCAGTATTTT.

For the CDR3, the DNA is TGTGCCAGCAGCTCACCACTAGCGGGAGGGCCTAGAACCTACAATGAGCAGTTCTTC. Translated, it gives CASSSPLAGGPRTYNEQFF. The chain links TRBV7-9 to TRBJ2-1; the match to TRBD2 covers 13 bases. There are 19 residues in the CDR3. The V segment lost 4 bases and the J segment 2 bases; nucleotides outside the gene matches: 11. The germline gives CDR1 SEHNR, CDR2 FQNEAQ (reference sequence). The full variable domain, completed using reference TRBV7-9 and TRBJ2-1, is DTGVSQNPRHKITKRGQNVTFRCDPISEHNRLYWYRQTLGQGPEFLTYFQNEAQLEKSRLLSDRFSAERPKGSFSTLEIQRTEQGDSAMYLCASSSPLAGGPRTYNEQFFGPGTRLTVL.

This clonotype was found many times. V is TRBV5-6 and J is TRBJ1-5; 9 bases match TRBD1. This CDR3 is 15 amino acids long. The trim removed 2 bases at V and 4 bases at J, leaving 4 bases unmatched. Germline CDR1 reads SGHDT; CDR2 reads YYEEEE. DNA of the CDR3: TGTGCCAGCAGCTTCACCGGGACAGGGAATCAGCCCCAGCATTTT. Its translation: CASSFTGTGNQPQHF. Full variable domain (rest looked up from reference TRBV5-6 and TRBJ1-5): DAGVTQSPTHLIKTRGQQVTLRCSPKSGHDTVSWYQQALGQGPQFIFQYYEEEERQRGNFPDRFSGHQFPNYSSELNVNALLLGDSALYLCASSFTGTGNQPQHFGDGTRLSIL.

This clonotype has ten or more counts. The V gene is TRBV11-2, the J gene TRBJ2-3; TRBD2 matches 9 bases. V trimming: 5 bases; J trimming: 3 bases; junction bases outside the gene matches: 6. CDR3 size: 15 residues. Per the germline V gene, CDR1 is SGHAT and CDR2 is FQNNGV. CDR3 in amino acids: CASSVSGSETDTQYF. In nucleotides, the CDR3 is TGTGCCAGCAGCGTTAGCGGGAGTGAAACAGATACGCAGTATTTT.

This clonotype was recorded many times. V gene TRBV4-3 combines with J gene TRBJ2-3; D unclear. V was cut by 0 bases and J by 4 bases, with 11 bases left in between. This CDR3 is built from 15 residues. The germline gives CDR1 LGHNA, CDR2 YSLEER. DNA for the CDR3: TGCGCCAGCAGCCAAGATCTCGGTGGGCCAGATACGCAGTATTTT. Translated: CASSQDLGGPDTQYF.

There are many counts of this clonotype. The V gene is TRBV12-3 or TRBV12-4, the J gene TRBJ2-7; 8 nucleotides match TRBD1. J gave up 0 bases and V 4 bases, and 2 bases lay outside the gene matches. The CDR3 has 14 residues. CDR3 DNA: TGTGCCAGCAGTTCTACAGGGGGCTCCTACGAGCAGTACTTC. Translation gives CASSSTGGSYEQYF.

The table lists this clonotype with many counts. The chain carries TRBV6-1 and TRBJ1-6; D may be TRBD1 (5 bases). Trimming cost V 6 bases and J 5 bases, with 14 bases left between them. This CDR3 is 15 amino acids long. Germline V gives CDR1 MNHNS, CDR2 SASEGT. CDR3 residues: CASRSPGRHNSPLHF. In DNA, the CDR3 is TGTGCCAGCAGAAGTCCGGGACGCCATAATTCACCCCTCCACTTT.

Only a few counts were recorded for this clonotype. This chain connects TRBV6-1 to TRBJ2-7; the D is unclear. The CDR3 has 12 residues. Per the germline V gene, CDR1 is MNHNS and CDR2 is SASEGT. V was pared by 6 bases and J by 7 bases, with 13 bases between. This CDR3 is CASSPGPTEQYF. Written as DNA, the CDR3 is TGTGCCAGCAGCCCCGGGCCTACGGAGCAGTACTTC.

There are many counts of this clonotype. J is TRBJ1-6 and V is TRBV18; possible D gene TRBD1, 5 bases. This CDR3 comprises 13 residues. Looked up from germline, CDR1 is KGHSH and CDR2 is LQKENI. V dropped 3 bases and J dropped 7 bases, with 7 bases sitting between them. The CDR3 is CASSPGENSPLHF. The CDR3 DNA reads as TGTGCCAGCTCACCGGGGGAGAATTCACCCCTCCACTTT. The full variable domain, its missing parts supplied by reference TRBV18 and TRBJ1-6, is NAGVMQNPRHLVRRRGQEARLRCSPMKGHSHVYWYRQLPEEGLKFMVYLQKENIIDESGMPKERFSAEFPKEGPSILRIQQVVRGDSAAYFCASSPGENSPLHFGNGTRLTVT.

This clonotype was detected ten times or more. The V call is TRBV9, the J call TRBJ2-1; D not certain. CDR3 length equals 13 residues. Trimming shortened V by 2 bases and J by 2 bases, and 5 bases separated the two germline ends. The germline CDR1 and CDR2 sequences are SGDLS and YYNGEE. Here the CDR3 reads CASSVGPYNEQFF. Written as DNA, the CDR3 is TGTGCCAGCAGCGTCGGTCCCTACAATGAGCAGTTCTTC.

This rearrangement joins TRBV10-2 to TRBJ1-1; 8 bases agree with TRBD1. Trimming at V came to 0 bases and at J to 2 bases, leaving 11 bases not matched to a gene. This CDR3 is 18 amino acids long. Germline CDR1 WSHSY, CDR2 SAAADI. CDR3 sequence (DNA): TGCGCCAGCAGTGAGTCGGCCCTCCGGACAGGGACCAACACTGAAGCTTTCTTT. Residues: CASSESALRTGTNTEAFF.

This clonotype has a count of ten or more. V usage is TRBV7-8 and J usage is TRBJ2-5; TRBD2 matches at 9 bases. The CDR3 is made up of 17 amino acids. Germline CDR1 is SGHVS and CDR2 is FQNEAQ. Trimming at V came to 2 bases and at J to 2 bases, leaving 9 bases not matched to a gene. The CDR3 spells CASSLRGVAGVQETQYF. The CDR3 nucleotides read TGTGCCAGCAGCTTAAGGGGGGTAGCGGGGGTTCAAGAGACCCAGTACTTC.

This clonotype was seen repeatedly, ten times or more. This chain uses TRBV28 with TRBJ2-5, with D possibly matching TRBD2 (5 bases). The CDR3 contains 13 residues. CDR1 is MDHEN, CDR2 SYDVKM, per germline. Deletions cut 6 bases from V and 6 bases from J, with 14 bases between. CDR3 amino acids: CASSLTLGKTQYF. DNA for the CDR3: TGTGCCAGCAGCCTTACCCTCGGGAAGACCCAGTACTTC.

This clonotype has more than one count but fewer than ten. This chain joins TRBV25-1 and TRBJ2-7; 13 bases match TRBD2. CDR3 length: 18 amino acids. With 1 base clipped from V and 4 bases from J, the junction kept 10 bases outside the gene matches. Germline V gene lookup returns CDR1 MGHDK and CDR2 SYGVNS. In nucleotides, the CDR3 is TGTGCCAGCAGTGAATCGACGGGACTAGCGGGGAACCGTTACGAGCAGTACTTC. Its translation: CASSESTGLAGNRYEQYF.

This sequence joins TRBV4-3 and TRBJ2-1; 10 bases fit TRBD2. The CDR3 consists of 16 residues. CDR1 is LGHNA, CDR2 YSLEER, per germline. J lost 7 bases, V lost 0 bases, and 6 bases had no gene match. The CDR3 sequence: CASSQDPAGGFNEQFF. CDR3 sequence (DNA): TGCGCCAGCAGCCAAGATCCAGCGGGGGGGTTTAATGAGCAGTTCTTC.

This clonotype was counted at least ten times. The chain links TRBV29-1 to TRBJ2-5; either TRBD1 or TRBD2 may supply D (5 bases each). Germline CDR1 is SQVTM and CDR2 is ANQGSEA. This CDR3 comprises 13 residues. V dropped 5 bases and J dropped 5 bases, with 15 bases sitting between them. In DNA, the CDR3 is TGCAGCGTTCAGGGACGGCTGAGCGAGACCCAGTACTTC. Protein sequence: CSVQGRLSETQYF. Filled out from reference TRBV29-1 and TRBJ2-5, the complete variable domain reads SAVISQKPSRDICQRGTSLTIQCQVDSQVTMMFWYRQQPGQSLTLIATANQGSEATYESGFVIDKFPISRPNLTFSTLTVSNMSPEDSSIYLCSVQGRLSETQYFGPGTRLLVL.

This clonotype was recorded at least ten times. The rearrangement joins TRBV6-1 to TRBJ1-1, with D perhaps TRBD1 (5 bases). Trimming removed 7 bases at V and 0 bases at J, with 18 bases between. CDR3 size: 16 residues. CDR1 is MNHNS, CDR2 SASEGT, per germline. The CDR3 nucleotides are TGTGCCAGCAATTACGATCACAGGTTTCTGAACACTGAAGCTTTCTTT. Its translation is CASNYDHRFLNTEAFF.

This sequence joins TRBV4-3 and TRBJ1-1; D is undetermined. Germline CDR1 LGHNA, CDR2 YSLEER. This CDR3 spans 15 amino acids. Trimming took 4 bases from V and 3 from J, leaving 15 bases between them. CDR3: CASSPSRDRDTEAFF. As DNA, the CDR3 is TGCGCCAGCAGCCCCTCCCGGGATAGGGACACTGAAGCTTTCTTT.

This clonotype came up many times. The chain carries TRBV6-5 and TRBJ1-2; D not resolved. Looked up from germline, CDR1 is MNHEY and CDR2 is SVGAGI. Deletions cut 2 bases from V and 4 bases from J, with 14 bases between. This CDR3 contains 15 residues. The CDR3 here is CASSYEGKASYGYTF. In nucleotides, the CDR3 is TGTGCCAGCAGTTACGAGGGAAAGGCTTCCTATGGCTACACCTTC.

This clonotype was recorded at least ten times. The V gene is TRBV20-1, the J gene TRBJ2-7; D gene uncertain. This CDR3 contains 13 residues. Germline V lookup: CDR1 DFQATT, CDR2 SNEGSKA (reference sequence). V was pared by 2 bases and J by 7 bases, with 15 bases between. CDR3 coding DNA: TGCAGTGCTAGATTTGGGGTTCTGTGGGAGCAGTACTTC. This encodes CSARFGVLWEQYF.

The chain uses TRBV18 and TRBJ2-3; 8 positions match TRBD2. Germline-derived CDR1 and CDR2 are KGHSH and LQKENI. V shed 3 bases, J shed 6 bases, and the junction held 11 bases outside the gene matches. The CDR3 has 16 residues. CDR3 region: CASSPPAGGTRDTQYF. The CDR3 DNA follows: TGTGCCAGCTCACCGCCGGCGGGAGGAACTCGGGATACGCAGTATTTT.

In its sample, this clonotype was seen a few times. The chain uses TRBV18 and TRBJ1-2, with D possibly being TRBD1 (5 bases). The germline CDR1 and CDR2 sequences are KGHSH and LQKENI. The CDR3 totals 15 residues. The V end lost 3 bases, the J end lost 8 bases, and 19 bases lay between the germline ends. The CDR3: CASSPSGLLDQGYTF. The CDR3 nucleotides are TGTGCCAGCTCACCTTCGGGACTCCTGGATCAGGGCTACACCTTC.

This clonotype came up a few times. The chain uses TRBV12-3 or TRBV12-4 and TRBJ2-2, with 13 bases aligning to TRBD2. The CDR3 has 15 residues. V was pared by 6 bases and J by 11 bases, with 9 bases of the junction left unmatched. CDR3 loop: CASSLTSGRLGELFF. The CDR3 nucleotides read TGTGCCAGCAGCCTGACTAGCGGGAGGTTGGGAGAGCTGTTTTTT.

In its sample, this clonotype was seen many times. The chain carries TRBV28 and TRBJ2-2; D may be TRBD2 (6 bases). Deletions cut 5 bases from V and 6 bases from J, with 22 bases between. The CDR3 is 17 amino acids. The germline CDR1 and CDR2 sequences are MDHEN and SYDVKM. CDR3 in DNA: TGTGCCAGCAGTCCTCGGGGGTGGGAAGGTAGCTCCGGGGAGCTGTTTTTT. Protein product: CASSPRGWEGSSGELFF.

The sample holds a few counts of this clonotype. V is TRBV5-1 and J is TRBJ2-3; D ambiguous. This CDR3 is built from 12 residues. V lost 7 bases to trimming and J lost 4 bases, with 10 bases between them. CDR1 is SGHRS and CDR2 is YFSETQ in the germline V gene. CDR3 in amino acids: CASGSRSDTQYF. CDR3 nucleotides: TGCGCCAGCGGTAGCAGGTCAGATACGCAGTATTTT. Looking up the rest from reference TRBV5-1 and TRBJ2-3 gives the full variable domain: KAGVTQTPRYLIKTRGQQVTLSCSPISGHRSVSWYQQTPGQGLQFLFEYFSETQRNKGNFPGRFSGRQFSNSRSEMNVSTLELGDSALYLCASGSRSDTQYFGPGTRLTVL.

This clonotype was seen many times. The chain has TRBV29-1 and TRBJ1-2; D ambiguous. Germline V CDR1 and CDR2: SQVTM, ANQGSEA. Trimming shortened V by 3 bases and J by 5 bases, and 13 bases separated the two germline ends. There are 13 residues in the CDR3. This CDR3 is CSVESAGRYGYTF. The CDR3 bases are TGCAGCGTTGAGTCGGCAGGTCGGTATGGCTACACCTTC.